This T cell receptor beta chain was profiled in a study of blood T cell repertoires in COVID-19. Whole-study context: The samples span acute and convalescent COVID-19 from the United States, Italy and Spain. Sources were T cells, B-cell-depleted T cells, or PBMCs; the material itself was cDNA or gDNA.

Per the authors' pipeline: From reference gene primer amplification, estimates of nucleated cell counts were derived. Sequencing used immunoSEQ multiplex PCR; TCRdb keeps in-frame clones, though not all of them. D and trimming were read from the DNA, whereas the V and J calls and clone size are those reported in that table. Of under 350,000 clones listed, about 85% are singletons. J was trimmed by 10 bases and V by 6 bases; bases with no gene match: 6. The CDR3 extends over 13 amino acids. Germline-derived CDR1 and CDR2 are LNHDA and SQIVND (reference sequence). The chain couples TRBV19 to TRBJ2-1; 10 positions match TRBD2. The sample was peripheral blood. The clonotype was recovered from a man aged 18 to 29 with active or convalescent COVID-19. The CDR3 DNA sequence: TGTGCCAGTAGCTTAAATAGCGGGAGGGAGCAGTTCTTC. Its translation: CASSLNSGREQFF.